A single TCR beta chain is shown here with its context. The table lists this clone with a few counts. Its antigen remains unidentified. Base-call qualities are not available, and no considerably larger clone is one nucleotide away. This sample is drawn from a study of cytomegalovirus exposure and HLA in healthy donors (dated by TCRdb to 2017 to 2019). For the study in its entirety: An earlier analysis of approximately 640 of the donors reported roughly 270 Gb of sequence data and roughly 110 million unique TCR beta sequences from 150 million to 200 million T cells. An early release covering roughly 600 HLA-typed donors comprised approximately 290 gigabases of sequencing data and some 79 million unique TCR sequences. Of the approximately 400 genotyped donors, about 80% fell in the genetic ancestry cluster associated with self-reported Caucasian donors. The aim of the study was to test whether cataloging public T cell receptors could identify signatures of past pathogen exposure. The study used immunosequencing to profile the T cell repertoires of around 600 subjects and linked those repertoires to cytomegalovirus serostatus. A separate validation cohort of about 110 different subjects was used in addition to the roughly 700-subject first cohort. High-throughput TCR immunosequencing, statistical association of individual TCRs with disease status, and machine learning were combined to predict cytomegalovirus infection status. To study patterns of TCR occurrence, a later analysis re-analyzed previously published TCR beta repertoires from around 670 donors and added high-resolution HLA genotyping. Rather than drawing on any new phenotypic data, the later analysis identified candidate immune exposures from TCR beta sequences and the way those sequences occurred across donors. An earlier analysis of roughly 580 of the donors used high-throughput TCR beta sequencing to judge whether each TCR beta V gene segment behaved as functional or pseudogenic. Donor age, sex, ethnicity and CMV serostatus were compiled alongside the repertoire data. Genome-wide SNP genotypes for about 60% of the roughly 670 donors were used in a later genetic analysis, which treated that subset as a discovery cohort. Every discovery cohort repertoire had been produced on one sequencing platform. Both class I and class II loci were covered by HLA typing, at four-digit resolution. Typing coverage differed by locus: A, B, C, DRB1 and DQB1 were typed in roughly 629-640 donors, DQA1 in approximately 520, DPA1 in some 610, and DPB1 in just under 490. Four to six DR-DQ haplotypes were handled as single units for association and clustering, since linkage in the cohort was strong. Among 300 to 500 genotyped donors of the cohort, an average of roughly 230,000 unique TCR beta nucleotide sequences was sequenced per donor, of which 15% to 20% were non-productive. Results and caveats for the whole study, not just this receptor: A later analysis associated about 17,000 TCR beta sequences with specific HLA alleles at a false discovery rate of 0.05. Linkage disequilibrium might explain the correlated functional status among segregating V segments, but an unknown experimental factor could not be excluded. Immune exposure information for the cohort was limited to CMV serostatus. When HLA alleles, especially DR and DQ, strongly co-occurred, attributing TCR associations to individual alleles was difficult. Because the 87-base-pair reads could not distinguish some IMGT-functional V segments, including TRBV6-2 and TRBV6-3, those segments were excluded. Because counts were too low, seventeen rarely observed V segments, including chromosome 9 orphons, were left out of the earlier analysis of about 620 of the donors. In vitro tests confirmed that a few of the cytomegalovirus-associated TCR beta chains recognize cytomegalovirus antigens. The authors suggested that the approach could potentially be generalized to other disease states and immunological phenotypes. In a later analysis, several top co-occurrence clusters were reported to appear linked to parvovirus B19, influenza, CMV and Epstein-Barr virus. In an earlier analysis of fewer than 700 of the donors, most TCR beta V segments appeared in productive rearrangements about 87% or about 30% of the time, broadly matching IMGT annotations. A cluster of highly shared sequence variants was judged likely to be a technical artifact of the sequencing pipeline. This cohort had only TCR beta chains sequenced, and the lack of alpha or paired-chain data limited which features could be detected. The classifier was reported to diagnose cytomegalovirus status with high specificity and sensitivity in both the original cohort and the validation cohort. Presence/absence analyses assumed roughly uniform sequencing depth across donors, an assumption that may not hold. A later genetic analysis reported fewer N-insertions in productive TCRs among donors in an Asian-associated ancestry cluster than the roughly 700-donor mean. A later analysis found that TCR association rates varied across HLA loci, with DRB1 alleles showing the most associated TCRs and HLA-C alleles the fewest. In a later genetic analysis, a missense DCLRE1C variant was associated with V-gene and J-gene trimming of TCR beta chains, and the association was replicated in an independent cohort. In a later analysis, most CMV-associated TCR beta chains were found to appear HLA-restricted, with HLA associations seemingly driven largely by CMV exposure. While some public TCRs were present in many individuals, most TCR sequences turned up only very rarely across donors. HLA typing was unavailable for some donors at each locus, so association tests used only the typed subset. A further reported finding was that TCR beta sequences accurately predicted the HLA-A and HLA-B alleles for most subjects in the first cohort. In a later analysis, HLA-associated TCR beta chains were found to be more clonally expanded and to have lower generation probabilities than equally common non-associated chains. A total of 164 TCR beta chains were listed by the study as associated with cytomegalovirus.

The cohort comprised some 680 healthy bone marrow donors. At the time of sampling, every cohort member was nominally healthy, though immune exposures that went unrecorded were likely present. The donor was CMV seropositive and belonged to the group of 250 to 300 seropositive cohort members. A peripheral blood sample was collected from each donor, and TCR beta sequencing was performed on peripheral blood mononuclear cells. The Qiagen DNeasy Blood Extraction Kit was used to extract genomic DNA from the blood cell samples. The library was made by the immunoSEQ multiplex PCR assay. For the multiplex PCR, a mixture combining 60 forward primers for TCR Vbeta segments and 13 reverse primers for TCR Jbeta segments was used. Amplification of the CDR3 region of rearranged TCR beta genes was performed with a multiplex PCR assay on genomic DNA. The amplified TCR beta libraries were sequenced on the Illumina HiSeq System as 87-base-pair reads. Per the source publication's procedure: A later analysis counted about 82 million unique TCR beta chains across the 666 repertoires, and roughly 11 million of these chains were shared by at least two donors. Raw reads were error-corrected and collapsed into unique sequences by a nearest-neighbor algorithm in which closely related sequences were merged to remove PCR and sequencing errors. V, D and J gene segments were assigned by aligning CDR3 sequences to IMGT reference sequences. For a sequence to be retained, at least a six-nucleotide match to both a V gene segment and a J gene segment was required. A rearrangement was called productive if the CDR3 had no stop codons and remained in frame with V and J, and every other rearrangement was called non-productive. Following IMGT convention, CDR3 was defined as the stretch from the second conserved V-encoded cysteine up to the conserved J-encoded phenylalanine. The earlier analysis of about 530 of the donors excluded any sequence lacking an unambiguous match to a single V gene segment. In an earlier analysis of 587 of the donors, V segments were called functional above 56.7% productive rearrangements and were called segregating when the between-donor standard deviation exceeded 5%. To diagnose cytomegalovirus status from the catalog of TCR beta chain sequences, a statistical classification framework was built. In a later analysis, TCR nucleotide sequences were compared against IMGT/GENE-DB human TR gene sequences so that V and J genes could be assigned. In a later analysis, CDR3 sequences and most-parsimonious VDJ recombination scenarios were assigned using the TCRdist pipeline. In a later analysis, every TCR beta chain was defined by the combination of its CDR3 amino acid sequence and its V-gene family, and reads without a unique V-gene family were dropped. A later analysis removed 600 or so highly shared, low-generation-probability nucleotide sequences to deal with suspected cross-contamination and a sequencing artifact. For each public chain, a later analysis derived a clonal expansion index from normalized ranks of inferred template counts within each repertoire. Generation probabilities in a later analysis came from a VDJ recombination model fitted to out-of-frame rearrangements, and those results were checked against IGoR. A later analysis scored TCR-TCR, TCR-HLA and TCR-CMV co-occurrence with hypergeometric tests, applying a repertoire-size bias correction to TCR pairs. To estimate false discovery rates, a later analysis permuted the HLA or CMV assignments 20 times. A later analysis grouped co-occurring TCRs with DBSCAN, adding TCRdist sequence similarity when clustering within HLA-allele-positive subsets. Repertoires with fewer than 30,000 or more than 120,000 public chains were left out of co-occurrence clustering, as were about 5 repertoires with anomalous nucleotide sharing. TCRdb obtained this table from immuneACCESS and retained in-frame rearrangements with V and J assigned. These tables miss some clones; where compared with another copy, unresolved V genes account for less than half of the shortfall, and the remainder is unexplained. That table is the source of V, J and clone size, and D and trimming were worked out from the DNA. In all, the sample holds 100,000 or so clones, and less than 65% of those were seen once. About 5% of the sample goes to the ten largest clones.

The V end gives up 5 bases and the J end 9 bases, leaving 18 bases in the junction not matched to a gene. The CDR3 holds 17 amino acids from the cysteine to the phenylalanine. The entry retains the CDR3 DNA only, 51 bases that are in frame from base 1. The germline V gene sets CDR1 to SGHRS and CDR2 to YFSETQ. This clonotype originated in a young woman in good health and CMV-seropositive. The chain couples TRBV5-1 to TRBJ2-7, with 12 junctional bases fitting TRBD2. Sequenced: PBMCs. The DNA sequence is as follows: TGCGCCAGCAGGCCGGGACTAGCGGGCGCCTTTTCGTTCGGGCAGTACTTC. It translates as CASRPGLAGAFSFGQYF. The entire variable domain, with the stretches around the CDR3 drawn from the reference TRBV5-1 and TRBJ2-7 proteins, is KAGVTQTPRYLIKTRGQQVTLSCSPISGHRSVSWYQQTPGQGLQFLFEYFSETQRNKGNFPGRFSGRQFSNSRSEMNVSTLELGDSALYLCASRPGLAGAFSFGQYFGPGTRLTVT.